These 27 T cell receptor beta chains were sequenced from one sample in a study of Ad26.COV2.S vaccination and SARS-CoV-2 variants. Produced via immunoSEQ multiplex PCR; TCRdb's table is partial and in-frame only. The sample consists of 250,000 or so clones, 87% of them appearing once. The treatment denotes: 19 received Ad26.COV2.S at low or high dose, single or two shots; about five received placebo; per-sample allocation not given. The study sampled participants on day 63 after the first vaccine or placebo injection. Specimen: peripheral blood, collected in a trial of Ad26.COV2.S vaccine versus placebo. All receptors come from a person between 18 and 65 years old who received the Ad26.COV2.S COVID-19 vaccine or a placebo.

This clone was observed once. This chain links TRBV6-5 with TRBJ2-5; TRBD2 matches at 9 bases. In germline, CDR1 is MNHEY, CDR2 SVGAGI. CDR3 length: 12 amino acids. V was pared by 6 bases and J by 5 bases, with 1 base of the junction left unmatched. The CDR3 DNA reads TGTGCCAGCAGGAGCGGGAGGGAGACCCAGTACTTC. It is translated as CASRSGRETQYF.

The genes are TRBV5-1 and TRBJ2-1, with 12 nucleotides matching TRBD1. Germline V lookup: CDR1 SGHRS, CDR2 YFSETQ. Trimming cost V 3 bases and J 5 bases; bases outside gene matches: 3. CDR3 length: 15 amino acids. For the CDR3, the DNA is TGCGCCAGCAGCTCCCGGGACAGGGGGCACAATGAGCAGTTCTTC. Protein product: CASSSRDRGHNEQFF.

The CDR3 DNA reads as TGTGCCAGCAGCCAAACAAGCTCCTATAATTCACCCCTCCACTTT. It translates to CASSQTSSYNSPLHF. The rearrangement joins TRBV3-1 (or the pseudogene TRBV3-2) to TRBJ1-6; D call uncertain. This CDR3 is built from 15 residues. Germline-derived CDR1 and CDR2 are LGHDT and YNNKEL (reference sequence). V shed 2 bases and J shed 0 bases, with 5 bases lying between them.

The CDR3 region has the DNA TGTGCCACCAGTGGGGGTTCCGACTATGGCTACACCTTC. This sequence encodes CATSGGSDYGYTF. The J gene is TRBJ1-2, the V gene TRBV24-1; no reliable D call. Germline V gene lookup returns CDR1 KGHDR and CDR2 SFDVKD. The CDR3 spans 13 residues. V lost 5 bases and J 3 bases, leaving 9 bases between the germline ends.

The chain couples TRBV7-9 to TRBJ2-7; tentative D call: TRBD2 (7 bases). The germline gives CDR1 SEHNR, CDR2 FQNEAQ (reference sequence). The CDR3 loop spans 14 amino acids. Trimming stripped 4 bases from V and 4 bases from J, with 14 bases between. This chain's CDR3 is CASSCRGAPYEQYV. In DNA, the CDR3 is TGTGCCAGCAGCTGCCGGGGGGCCCCTTACGAGCAGTACGTC.

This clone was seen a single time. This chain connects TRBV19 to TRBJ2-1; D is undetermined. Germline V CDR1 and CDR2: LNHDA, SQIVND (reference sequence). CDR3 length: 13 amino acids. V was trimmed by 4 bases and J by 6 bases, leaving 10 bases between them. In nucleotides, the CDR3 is TGTGCCAGTAGTAGGGAACAAAGCAATGAGCAGTTCTTC. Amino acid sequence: CASSREQSNEQFF.

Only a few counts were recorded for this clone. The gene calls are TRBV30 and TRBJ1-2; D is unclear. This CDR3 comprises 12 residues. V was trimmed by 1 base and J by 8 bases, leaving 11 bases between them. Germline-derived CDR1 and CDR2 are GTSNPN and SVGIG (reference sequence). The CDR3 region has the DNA TGTGCCTGGAGTGAAGGAGGGCGCGGCTACACCTTC. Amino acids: CAWSEGGRGYTF.

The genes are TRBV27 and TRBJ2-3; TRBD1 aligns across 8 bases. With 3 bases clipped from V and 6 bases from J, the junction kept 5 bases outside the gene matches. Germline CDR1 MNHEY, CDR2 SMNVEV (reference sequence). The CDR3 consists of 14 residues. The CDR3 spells CASSFAGGYDTQYF. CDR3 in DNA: TGTGCCAGCAGTTTCGCAGGGGGCTACGATACGCAGTATTTT.

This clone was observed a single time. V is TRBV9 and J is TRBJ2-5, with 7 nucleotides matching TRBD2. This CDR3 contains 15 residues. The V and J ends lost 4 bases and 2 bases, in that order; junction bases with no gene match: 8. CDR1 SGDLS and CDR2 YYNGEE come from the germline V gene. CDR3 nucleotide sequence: TGTGCCAGCAGCCCCCGAGGTAGCGGGCAAGAGACCCAGTACTTC. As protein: CASSPRGSGQETQYF.

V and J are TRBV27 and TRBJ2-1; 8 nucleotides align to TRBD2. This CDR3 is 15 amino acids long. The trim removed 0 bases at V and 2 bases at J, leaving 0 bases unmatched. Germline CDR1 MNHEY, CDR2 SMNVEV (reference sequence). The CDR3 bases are TGTGCCAGCAGTTTATCAGCGGGAGCCTACAATGAGCAGTTCTTC. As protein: CASSLSAGAYNEQFF.

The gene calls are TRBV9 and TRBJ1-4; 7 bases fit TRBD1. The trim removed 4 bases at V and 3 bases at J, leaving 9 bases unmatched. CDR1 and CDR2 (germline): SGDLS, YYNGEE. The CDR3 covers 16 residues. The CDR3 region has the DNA TGTGCCAGCAGCCCCAGGGGGGAGAGGGCTAATGAAAAACTGTTTTTT. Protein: CASSPRGERANEKLFF.

The CDR3 DNA sequence: TGTGCCTGGGGACGTTCAGCTAATGAAAAACTGTTTTTT. This gives the protein CAWGRSANEKLFF. The chain employs TRBV30 and TRBJ1-4; D is unclear. Per the germline V gene, CDR1 is GTSNPN and CDR2 is SVGIG (reference sequence). The CDR3 sequence is 13 residues long. Trimming stripped 5 bases from V and 3 bases from J, with 10 bases between. The variable domain in full, completed from reference TRBV30 and TRBJ1-4, reads SQTIHQWPATLVQPVGSPLSLECTVEGTSNPNLYWYRQAAGRGLQLLFYSVGIGQISSEVPQNLSASRPQDRQFILSSKKLLLSDSGFYLCAWGRSANEKLFFGSGTQLSVL.

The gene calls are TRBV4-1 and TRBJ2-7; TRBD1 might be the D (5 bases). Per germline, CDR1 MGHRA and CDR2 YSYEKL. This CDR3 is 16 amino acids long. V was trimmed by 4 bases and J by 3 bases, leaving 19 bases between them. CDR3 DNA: TGCGCCAGCAGCCCCGTTTCCCTGGCAGGGTTCTACGAGCAGTACTTC. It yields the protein CASSPVSLAGFYEQYF.

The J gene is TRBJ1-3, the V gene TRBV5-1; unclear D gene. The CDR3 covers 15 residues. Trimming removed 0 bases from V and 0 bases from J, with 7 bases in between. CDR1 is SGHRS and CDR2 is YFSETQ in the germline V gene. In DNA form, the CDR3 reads TGCGCCAGCAGCTTGGAGCCCTTCTCTGGAAACACCATATATTTT. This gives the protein CASSLEPFSGNTIYF.

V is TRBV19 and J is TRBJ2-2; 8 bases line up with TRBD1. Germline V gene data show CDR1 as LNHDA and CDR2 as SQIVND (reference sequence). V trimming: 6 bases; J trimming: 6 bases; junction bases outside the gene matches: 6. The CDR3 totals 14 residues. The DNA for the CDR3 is TGTGCCAGTAGACCAGGGGGCCTAGCCGGGGAGCTGTTTTTT. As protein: CASRPGGLAGELFF.

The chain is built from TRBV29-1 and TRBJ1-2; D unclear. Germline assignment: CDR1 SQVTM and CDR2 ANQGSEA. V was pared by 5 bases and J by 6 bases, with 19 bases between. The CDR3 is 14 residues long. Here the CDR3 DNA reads TGCAGCGTTTCCCTAAACGGAAGAAATAATGGCTACACCTTC. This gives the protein CSVSLNGRNNGYTF.

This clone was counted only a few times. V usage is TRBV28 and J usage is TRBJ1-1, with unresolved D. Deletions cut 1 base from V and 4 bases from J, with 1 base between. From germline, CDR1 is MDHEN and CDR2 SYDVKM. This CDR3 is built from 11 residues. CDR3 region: CASSLSTEAFF. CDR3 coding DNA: TGTGCCAGCAGTTTATCCACTGAAGCTTTCTTT.

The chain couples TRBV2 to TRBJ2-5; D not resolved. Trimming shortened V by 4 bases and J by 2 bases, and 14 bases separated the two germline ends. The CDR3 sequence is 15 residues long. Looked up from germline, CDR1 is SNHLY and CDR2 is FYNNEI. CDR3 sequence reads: CASSAILLPQETQYF. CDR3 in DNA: TGTGCCAGCAGTGCAATTCTACTCCCTCAAGAGACCCAGTACTTC.

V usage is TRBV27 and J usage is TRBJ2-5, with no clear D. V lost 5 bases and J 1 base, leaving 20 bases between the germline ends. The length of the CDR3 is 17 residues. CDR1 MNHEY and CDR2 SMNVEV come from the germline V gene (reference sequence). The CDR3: CASSRPPGRLVQETQYF. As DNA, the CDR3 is TGTGCCAGCAGTCGCCCGCCAGGTCGTTTAGTCCAAGAGACCCAGTACTTC.

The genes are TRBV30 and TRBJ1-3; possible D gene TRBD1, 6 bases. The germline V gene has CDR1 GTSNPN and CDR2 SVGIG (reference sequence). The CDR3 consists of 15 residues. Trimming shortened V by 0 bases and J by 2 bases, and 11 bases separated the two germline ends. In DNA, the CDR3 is TGTGCCTGGAGTGTAATGGGGGCGACTGGAAACACCATATATTTT. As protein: CAWSVMGATGNTIYF.

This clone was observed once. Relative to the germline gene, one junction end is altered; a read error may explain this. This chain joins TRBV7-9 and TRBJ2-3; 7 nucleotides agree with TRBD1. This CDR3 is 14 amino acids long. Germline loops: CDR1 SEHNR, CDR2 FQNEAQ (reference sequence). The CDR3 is CASSSDRDTDTQCF. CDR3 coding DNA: TGTGCCAGCAGCTCTGACAGGGACACAGATACGCAGTGTTTT.

The CDR3 is CASSHQTGDELYQPQHF. CDR3 nucleotides: TGTGCCAGCAGTCATCAAACAGGCGACGAGTTGTACCAGCCCCAGCATTTT. The J gene is TRBJ1-5, the V gene TRBV6-6; possibly TRBD1 for D (5 bases). Germline loops: CDR1 MNHNY, CDR2 SVGAGI (reference sequence). Trimming removed 5 bases from V and 7 bases from J, with 24 bases in between. The CDR3 covers 17 residues.

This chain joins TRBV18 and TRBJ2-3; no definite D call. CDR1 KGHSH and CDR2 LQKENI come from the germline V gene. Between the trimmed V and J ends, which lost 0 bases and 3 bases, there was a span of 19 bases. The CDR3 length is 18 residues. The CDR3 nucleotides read TGTGCCAGCTCACCACCGAACATCAAGCTATTGGGGACAGATACGCAGTATTTT. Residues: CASSPPNIKLLGTDTQYF.

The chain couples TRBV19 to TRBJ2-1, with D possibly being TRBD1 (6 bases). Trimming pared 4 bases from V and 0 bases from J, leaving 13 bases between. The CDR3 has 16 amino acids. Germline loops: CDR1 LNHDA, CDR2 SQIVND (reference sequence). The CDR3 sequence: CASSKQGVYSYNEQFF. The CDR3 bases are TGTGCCAGTAGTAAACAGGGAGTTTACTCCTACAATGAGCAGTTCTTC.

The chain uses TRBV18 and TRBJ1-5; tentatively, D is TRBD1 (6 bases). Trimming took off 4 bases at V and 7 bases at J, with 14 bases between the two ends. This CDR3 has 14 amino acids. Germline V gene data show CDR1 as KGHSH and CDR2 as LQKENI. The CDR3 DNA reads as TGTGCCAGCTCACTACAGGGTCCGGACCAGCCCCAGCATTTT. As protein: CASSLQGPDQPQHF.

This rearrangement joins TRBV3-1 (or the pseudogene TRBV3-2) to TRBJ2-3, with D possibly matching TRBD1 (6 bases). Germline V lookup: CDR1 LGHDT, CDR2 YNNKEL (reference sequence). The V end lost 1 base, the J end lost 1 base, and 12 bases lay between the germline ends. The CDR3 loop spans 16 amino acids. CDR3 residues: CASSQVTGWGTDTQYF. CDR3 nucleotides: TGTGCCAGCAGCCAAGTCACAGGGTGGGGCACAGATACGCAGTATTTT.

Here the CDR3 DNA reads TGTGCCAGCAGGGCCGGGACAGGGGGCGACGGCTACACCTTC. Translating gives CASRAGTGGDGYTF. The J gene is TRBJ1-2, the V gene TRBV18; 12 positions agree with TRBD1. CDR1 KGHSH and CDR2 LQKENI come from the germline V gene. CDR3 length: 14 amino acids. Losses at the gene ends were 8 bases for V and 8 bases for J; bases not matched to a gene: 9.